The T cell receptor beta chain described here comes from a study of T cell changes during pregnancy in multiple sclerosis. The CDR3 is 14 amino acids. The germline V and J ends were trimmed by 4 bases and 4 bases, with 14 bases remaining between them. Looked up from germline, CDR1 is SGHRS and CDR2 is YFSETQ. The repertoire was sequenced with immunoSEQ multiplex PCR; TCRdb's copy has only in-frame clones and lacks some. Of roughly 33,000 clones listed, about nine tenths are singletons. This sequence originates from a female donor in good health, enrolled as a control in a pregnancy study. The chain uses TRBV5-1 and TRBJ1-1; D not certain. The sequences come from CD4+ T cells from peripheral blood mononuclear cells, collected in the third trimester of pregnancy. The CDR3 DNA reads as TGCGCCAGCAGCGCACGACTTGCGGCCACTGAAGCTTTCTTT. This translates into CASSARLAATEAFF.